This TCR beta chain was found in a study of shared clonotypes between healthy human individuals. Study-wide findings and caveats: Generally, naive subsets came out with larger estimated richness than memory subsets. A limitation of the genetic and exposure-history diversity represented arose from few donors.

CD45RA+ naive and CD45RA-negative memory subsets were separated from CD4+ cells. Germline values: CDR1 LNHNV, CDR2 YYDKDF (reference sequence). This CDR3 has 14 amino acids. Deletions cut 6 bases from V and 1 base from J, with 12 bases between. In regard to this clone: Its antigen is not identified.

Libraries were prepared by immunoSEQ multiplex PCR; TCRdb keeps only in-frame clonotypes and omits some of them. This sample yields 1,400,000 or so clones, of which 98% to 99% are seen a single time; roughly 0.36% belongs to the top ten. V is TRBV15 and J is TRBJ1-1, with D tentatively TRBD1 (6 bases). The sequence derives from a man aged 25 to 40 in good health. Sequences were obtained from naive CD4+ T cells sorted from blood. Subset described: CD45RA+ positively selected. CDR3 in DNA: TGTGCCACCAGGGAAGGGGGGACGAACACTGAAGCTTTCTTT. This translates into CATREGGTNTEAFF.